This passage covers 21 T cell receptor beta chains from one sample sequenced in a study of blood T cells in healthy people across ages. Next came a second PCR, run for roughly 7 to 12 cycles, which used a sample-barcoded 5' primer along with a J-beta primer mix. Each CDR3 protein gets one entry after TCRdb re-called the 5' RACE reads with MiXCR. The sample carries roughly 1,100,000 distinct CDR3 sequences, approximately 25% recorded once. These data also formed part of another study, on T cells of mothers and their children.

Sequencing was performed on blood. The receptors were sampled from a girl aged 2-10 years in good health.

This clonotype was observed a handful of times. CDR3 region: CASSWPGSYEQYF. Here the CDR3 DNA reads TGTGCCAGCAGTTGGCCTGGGTCCTACGAGCAGTACTTC. The chain links TRBV28 to TRBJ2-7, with D hard to call. The V end was cut by 4 bases, the J end by 1 base, with 8 bases between. Germline CDR1 reads MDHEN; CDR2 reads SYDVKM. CDR3 length: 13 residues.

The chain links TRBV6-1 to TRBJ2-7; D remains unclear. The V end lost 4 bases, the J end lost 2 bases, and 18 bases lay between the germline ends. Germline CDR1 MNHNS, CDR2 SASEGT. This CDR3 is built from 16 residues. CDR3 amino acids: CASSGVRAIITYEQYF. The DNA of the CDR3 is TGTGCCAGCAGTGGTGTACGGGCTATAATAACCTACGAGCAGTACTTC.

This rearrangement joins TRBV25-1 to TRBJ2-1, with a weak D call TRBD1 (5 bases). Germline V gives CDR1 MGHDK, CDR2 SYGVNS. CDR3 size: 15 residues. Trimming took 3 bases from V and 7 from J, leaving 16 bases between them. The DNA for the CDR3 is TGTGCCAGCAGTGATAGGGCAGGGCGCAGGAATGAGCAGTTCTTC. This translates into CASSDRAGRRNEQFF.

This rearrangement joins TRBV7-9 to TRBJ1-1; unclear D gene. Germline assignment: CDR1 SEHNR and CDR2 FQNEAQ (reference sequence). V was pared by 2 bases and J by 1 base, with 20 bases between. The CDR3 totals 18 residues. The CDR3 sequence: CASSLQFRRGEGNTEAFF. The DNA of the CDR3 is TGTGCCAGCAGCTTACAATTTAGGCGGGGTGAGGGGAACACTGAAGCTTTCTTT. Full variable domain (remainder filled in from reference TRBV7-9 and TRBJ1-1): DTGVSQNPRHKITKRGQNVTFRCDPISEHNRLYWYRQTLGQGPEFLTYFQNEAQLEKSRLLSDRFSAERPKGSFSTLEIQRTEQGDSAMYLCASSLQFRRGEGNTEAFFGQGTRLTVV.

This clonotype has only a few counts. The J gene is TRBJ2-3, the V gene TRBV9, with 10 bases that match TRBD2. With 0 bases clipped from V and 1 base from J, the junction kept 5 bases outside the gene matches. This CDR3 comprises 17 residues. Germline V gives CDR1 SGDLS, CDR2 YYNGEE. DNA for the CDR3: TGTGCCAGCAGCGTAGAAATAGCGGGAGGCGGCACAGATACGCAGTATTTT. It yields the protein CASSVEIAGGGTDTQYF.

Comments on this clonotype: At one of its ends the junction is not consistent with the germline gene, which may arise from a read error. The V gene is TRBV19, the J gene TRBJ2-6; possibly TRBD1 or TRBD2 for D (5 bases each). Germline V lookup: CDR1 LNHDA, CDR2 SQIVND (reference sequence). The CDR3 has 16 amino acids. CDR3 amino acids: CASSIASGTGANVLTF. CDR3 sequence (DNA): TGTGCTAGTAGTATAGCATCCGGGACCGGGGCCAACGTCCTGACTTTC.

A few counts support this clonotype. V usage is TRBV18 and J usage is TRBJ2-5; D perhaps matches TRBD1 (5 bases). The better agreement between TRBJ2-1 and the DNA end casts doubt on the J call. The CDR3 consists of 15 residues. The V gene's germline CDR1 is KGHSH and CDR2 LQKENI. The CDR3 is CASSPPVSGYNEQFF. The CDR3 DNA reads TGTGCCAGCTCACCACCTGTCTCAGGGTACAATGAGCAGTTCTTC.

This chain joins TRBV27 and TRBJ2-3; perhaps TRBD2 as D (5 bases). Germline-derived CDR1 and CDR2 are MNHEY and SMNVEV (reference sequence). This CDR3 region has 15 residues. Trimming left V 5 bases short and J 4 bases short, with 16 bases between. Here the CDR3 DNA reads TGTGCCAGCAGTCCCTGGACCGGGATGGCAGATACGCAGTATTTT. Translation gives CASSPWTGMADTQYF.

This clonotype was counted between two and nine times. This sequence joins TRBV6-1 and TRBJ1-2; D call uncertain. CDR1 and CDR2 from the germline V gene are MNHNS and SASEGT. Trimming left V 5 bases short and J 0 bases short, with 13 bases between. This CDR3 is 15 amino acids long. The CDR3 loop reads CASSPLGVANYGYTF. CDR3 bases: TGTGCCAGCAGTCCCCTCGGGGTAGCTAACTATGGCTACACCTTC.

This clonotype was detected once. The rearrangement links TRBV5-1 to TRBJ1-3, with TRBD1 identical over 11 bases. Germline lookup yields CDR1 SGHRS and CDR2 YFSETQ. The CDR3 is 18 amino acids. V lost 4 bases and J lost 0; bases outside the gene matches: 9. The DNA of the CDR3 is TGCGCCAGCAGCCGGGGACAGGGGGACCTAAGCTCTGGAAACACCATATATTTT. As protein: CASSRGQGDLSSGNTIYF. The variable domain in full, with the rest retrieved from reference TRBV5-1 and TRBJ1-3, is KAGVTQTPRYLIKTRGQQVTLSCSPISGHRSVSWYQQTPGQGLQFLFEYFSETQRNKGNFPGRFSGRQFSNSRSEMNVSTLELGDSALYLCASSRGQGDLSSGNTIYFGEGSWLTVV.

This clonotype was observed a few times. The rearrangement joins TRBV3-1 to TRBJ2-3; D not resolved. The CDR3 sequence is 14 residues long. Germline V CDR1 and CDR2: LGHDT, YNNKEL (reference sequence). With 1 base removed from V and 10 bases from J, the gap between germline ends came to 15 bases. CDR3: CASSQGSPPHAQYF. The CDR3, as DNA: TGTGCCAGCAGCCAAGGTTCGCCCCCCCATGCGCAGTATTTT.

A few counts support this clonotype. CDR3 in DNA: TGTGCCAGCAGTCTGACGAAAACTGGACTCCAAGAGACCCAGTACTTC. Translating it yields CASSLTKTGLQETQYF. The V call is TRBV7-2, the J call TRBJ2-5; D is perhaps TRBD2 (5 bases). V lost 6 bases, J lost 1 base, and 18 bases lay in between. The CDR3 is 16 amino acids. Germline CDR1 SGHTA, CDR2 FQGNSA.

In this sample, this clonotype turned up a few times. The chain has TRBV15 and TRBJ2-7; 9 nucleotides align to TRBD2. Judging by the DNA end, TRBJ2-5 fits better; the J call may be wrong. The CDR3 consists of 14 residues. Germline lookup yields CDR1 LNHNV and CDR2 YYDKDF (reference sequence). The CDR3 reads CATSWREGEETQYF. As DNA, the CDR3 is TGTGCCACCAGCTGGCGGGAGGGCGAAGAGACCCAGTACTTC.

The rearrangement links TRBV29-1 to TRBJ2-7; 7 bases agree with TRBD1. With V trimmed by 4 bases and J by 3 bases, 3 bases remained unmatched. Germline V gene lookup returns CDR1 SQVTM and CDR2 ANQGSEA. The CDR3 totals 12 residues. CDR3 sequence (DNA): TGCAGCGTTGTGAGACAGGGCTACGAGCAGTACTTC. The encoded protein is CSVVRQGYEQYF.

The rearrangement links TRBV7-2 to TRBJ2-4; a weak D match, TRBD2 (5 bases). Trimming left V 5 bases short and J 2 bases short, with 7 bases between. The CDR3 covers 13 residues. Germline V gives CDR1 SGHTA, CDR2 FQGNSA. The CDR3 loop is CASSTTTKNIQYF. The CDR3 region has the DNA TGTGCCAGCAGCACGACTACCAAAAACATTCAGTACTTC.

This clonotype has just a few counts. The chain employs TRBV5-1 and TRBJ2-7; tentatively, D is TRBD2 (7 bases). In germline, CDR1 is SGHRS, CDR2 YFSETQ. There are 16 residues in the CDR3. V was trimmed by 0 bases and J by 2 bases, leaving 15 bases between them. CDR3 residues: CASSLEGGKGPYEQYF. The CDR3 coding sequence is TGCGCCAGCAGCTTGGAGGGGGGGAAGGGCCCCTACGAGCAGTACTTC.

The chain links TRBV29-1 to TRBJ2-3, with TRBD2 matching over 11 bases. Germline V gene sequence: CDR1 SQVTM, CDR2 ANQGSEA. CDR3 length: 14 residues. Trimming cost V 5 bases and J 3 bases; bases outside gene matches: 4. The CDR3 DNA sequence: TGCAGCGTTTCCCCTAGCGGGGGGACAGATACGCAGTATTTT. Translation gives CSVSPSGGTDTQYF.

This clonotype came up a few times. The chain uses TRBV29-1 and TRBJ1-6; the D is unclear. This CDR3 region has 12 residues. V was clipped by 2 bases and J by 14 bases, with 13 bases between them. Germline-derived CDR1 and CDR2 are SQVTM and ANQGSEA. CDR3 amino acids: CSVEYVGGTLHF. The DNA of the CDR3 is TGCAGCGTTGAATACGTCGGCGGAACCCTCCACTTT. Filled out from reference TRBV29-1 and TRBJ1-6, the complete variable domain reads SAVISQKPSRDICQRGTSLTIQCQVDSQVTMMFWYRQQPGQSLTLIATANQGSEATYESGFVIDKFPISRPNLTFSTLTVSNMSPEDSSIYLCSVEYVGGTLHFGNGTRLTVT.

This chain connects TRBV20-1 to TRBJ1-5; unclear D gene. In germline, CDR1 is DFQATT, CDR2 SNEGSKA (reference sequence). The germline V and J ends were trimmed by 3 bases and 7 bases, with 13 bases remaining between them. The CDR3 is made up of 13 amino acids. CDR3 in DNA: TGCAGTGCTAGGGGCGGGGTAATCCAGCCCCAGCATTTT. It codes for CSARGGVIQPQHF.

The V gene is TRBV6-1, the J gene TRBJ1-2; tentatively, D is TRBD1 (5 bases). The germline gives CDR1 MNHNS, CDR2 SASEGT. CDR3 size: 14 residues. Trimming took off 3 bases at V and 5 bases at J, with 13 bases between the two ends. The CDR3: CASSEGGGVYGYTF. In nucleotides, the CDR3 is TGTGCCAGCAGTGAGGGTGGAGGGGTTTATGGCTACACCTTC.

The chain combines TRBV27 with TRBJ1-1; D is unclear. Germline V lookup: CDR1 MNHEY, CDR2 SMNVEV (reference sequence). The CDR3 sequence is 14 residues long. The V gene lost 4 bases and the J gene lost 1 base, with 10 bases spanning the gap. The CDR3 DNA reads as TGTGCCAGCAGTTCCTTCGGGTCGAACACTGAAGCTTTCTTT. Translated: CASSSFGSNTEAFF.